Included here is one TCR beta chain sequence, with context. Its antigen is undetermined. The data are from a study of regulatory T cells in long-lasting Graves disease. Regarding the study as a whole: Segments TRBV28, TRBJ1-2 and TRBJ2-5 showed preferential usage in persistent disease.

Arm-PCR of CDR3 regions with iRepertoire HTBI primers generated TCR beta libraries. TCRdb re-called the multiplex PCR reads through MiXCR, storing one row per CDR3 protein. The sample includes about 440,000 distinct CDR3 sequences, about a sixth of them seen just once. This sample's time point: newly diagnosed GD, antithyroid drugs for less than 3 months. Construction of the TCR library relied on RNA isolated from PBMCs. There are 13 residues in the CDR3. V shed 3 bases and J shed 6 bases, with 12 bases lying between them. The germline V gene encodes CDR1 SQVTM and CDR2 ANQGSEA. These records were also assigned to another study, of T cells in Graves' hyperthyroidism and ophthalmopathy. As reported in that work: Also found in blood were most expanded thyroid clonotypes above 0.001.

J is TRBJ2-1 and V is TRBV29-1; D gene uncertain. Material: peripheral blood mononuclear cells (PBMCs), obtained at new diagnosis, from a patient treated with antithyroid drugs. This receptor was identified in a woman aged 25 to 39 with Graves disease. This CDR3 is CSVDPIHGNEQFF. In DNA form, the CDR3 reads TGCAGCGTTGACCCAATCCACGGCAATGAGCAGTTCTTC.